These 32 T cell receptor beta chains came from one sample sequenced in a study of cytomegalovirus exposure and HLA in healthy donors. PCR primers comprised 60 Vbeta and 13 Jbeta primers. Data came from immunoSEQ multiplex PCR; TCRdb stores just in-frame clones and leaves some out. The sample lists some 200,000 clones, approximately 70% occurring once. Sample: PBMCs. Receptors originate from a woman aged 25 to 45 in good health and CMV-seronegative.

The chain has TRBV5-1 and TRBJ1-1; 8 positions match TRBD1. J was trimmed by 4 bases and V by 4 bases; bases with no gene match: 15. Germline CDR1 SGHRS, CDR2 YFSETQ. The CDR3 has 17 amino acids. The CDR3 DNA sequence: TGCGCCAGCAGCGCTTTCCAGGGGGCGGACGGCCCCACTGAAGCTTTCTTT. Its protein is CASSAFQGADGPTEAFF.

The V call is TRBV19, the J call TRBJ1-1; 7 nucleotides line up with TRBD1. The V and J ends lost 0 bases and 0 bases, in that order; junction bases with no gene match: 4. Germline V gene lookup returns CDR1 LNHDA and CDR2 SQIVND (reference sequence). CDR3 length equals 16 residues. CDR3 region: CASSIEGDSMNTEAFF. CDR3 bases: TGTGCCAGTAGTATAGAGGGGGACAGTATGAACACTGAAGCTTTCTTT.

The table lists this clone with a few counts. The genes are TRBV2 and TRBJ1-4, with 9 bases fitting TRBD1. The CDR3 sequence is 14 residues long. Unmatched junction bases numbered 6, after V lost 6 bases and J lost 7 bases. Looked up from germline, CDR1 is SNHLY and CDR2 is FYNNEI. CDR3 protein: CASRRTGEGEKLFF. CDR3 bases: TGTGCCAGCAGACGGACAGGGGAGGGTGAAAAACTGTTTTTT.

This clone has more than one count but fewer than ten. The V and J genes are TRBV30 and TRBJ1-5; 8 nucleotides line up with TRBD1. The junction had 12 bases not matched to a gene; V was cut back by 2 bases and J by 6 bases. CDR1 GTSNPN and CDR2 SVGIG come from the germline V gene (reference sequence). The CDR3 has 16 residues. This CDR3 reads CAWSPQGALLSQPQHF. The CDR3 DNA is TGTGCCTGGAGTCCCCAGGGGGCGCTTTTAAGTCAGCCCCAGCATTTT.

The count of this clone is one. The chain links TRBV5-6 to TRBJ2-1; TRBD2 matches 11 bases. V shed 4 bases, J shed 9 bases, and the junction held 12 bases outside the gene matches. CDR1 is SGHDT and CDR2 is YYEEEE in the germline V gene. The CDR3 is 16 residues long. CDR3 protein: CASSPYSGGASGEQFF. CDR3 sequence (DNA): TGTGCCAGCAGCCCCTATAGCGGGGGGGCCTCCGGTGAGCAGTTCTTC.

The chain employs TRBV19 and TRBJ1-5, with D maybe TRBD1 (5 bases). Germline loops: CDR1 LNHDA, CDR2 SQIVND (reference sequence). The CDR3 runs to 16 residues. The V end was cut by 4 bases, the J end by 5 bases, with 18 bases between. The chain's CDR3 is CASSRGDGGFYQPQHF. DNA of the CDR3: TGTGCCAGTAGTAGGGGGGACGGAGGGTTTTATCAGCCCCAGCATTTT.

The chain employs TRBV19 and TRBJ2-7; perhaps TRBD1 as D (5 bases). Germline assignment: CDR1 LNHDA and CDR2 SQIVND (reference sequence). This CDR3 is 14 amino acids long. V lost 5 bases and J lost 4, with 15 bases in between. DNA of the CDR3: TGTGCCAGTAGTTACCGCGGACATACTTACGAGCAGTACTTC. It encodes CASSYRGHTYEQYF.

Only one count was recorded for this clone. The chain links TRBV27 to TRBJ2-7; 7 nucleotides line up with TRBD2. Germline CDR1 reads MNHEY; CDR2 reads SMNVEV (reference sequence). The CDR3 length is 16 residues. The trim removed 0 bases at V and 6 bases at J, leaving 11 bases unmatched. CDR3 nucleotides: TGTGCCAGCAGTTTATCTACCGCGGGAGTCCGCGGCGAGCAGTACTTC. Its protein product is CASSLSTAGVRGEQYF.

The gene calls are TRBV5-4 and TRBJ1-6; D unclear. This CDR3 has 17 amino acids. The V end was cut by 2 bases, the J end by 5 bases, with 17 bases between. Germline CDR1 and CDR2: SGHNT and YYREEE (reference sequence). The CDR3 DNA sequence: TGTGCCAGCAGCTTTGGCAGCGGGAGGGTTAATAATTCACCCCTCCACTTT. Amino acid sequence: CASSFGSGRVNNSPLHF.

The chain joins TRBV10-3 to TRBJ2-7; 12 bases agree with TRBD1. V lost 6 bases and J lost 1; bases outside the gene matches: 10. Germline lookup yields CDR1 ENHRY and CDR2 SYGVKD. This CDR3 comprises 17 residues. The CDR3 DNA reads TGTGCCATCAGCCTAGGGGACAGGGGGCGCGGTTCCTACGAGCAGTACTTC. Residues: CAISLGDRGRGSYEQYF.

The V and J genes are TRBV27 and TRBJ2-3; D might be TRBD2 (6 bases). Germline values: CDR1 MNHEY, CDR2 SMNVEV (reference sequence). The V gene lost 4 bases and the J gene lost 7 bases, with 12 bases spanning the gap. This CDR3 comprises 13 residues. The chain's CDR3 is CASSSILAHTQYF. For the CDR3, the DNA is TGTGCCAGCAGTTCCATACTAGCTCATACGCAGTATTTT.

This chain connects TRBV6-5 to TRBJ2-7; no clear D gene. The CDR3 has 14 amino acids. The V end was cut by 4 bases, the J end by 3 bases, with 13 bases between. Germline-derived CDR1 and CDR2 are MNHEY and SVGAGI. The DNA for the CDR3 is TGTGCCAGCAGTTCAATTACTACGAACTACGAGCAGTACTTC. Amino acids: CASSSITTNYEQYF.

Concerning this clone: At one boundary the junction diverges from the germline segment, which might be a read error. The chain's CDR3 is CSVKETGYRNTEAFF. CDR3 DNA: TGCAGCGTTAAAGAGACAGGGTATAGGAACACTGAAGCTTTCTTT. This sequence joins TRBV29-1 and TRBJ1-1, with TRBD1 matching over 7 bases. The CDR3 has 15 residues. Looked up from germline, CDR1 is SQVTM and CDR2 is ANQGSEA.

The table lists this clone with a few counts. The V and J genes are TRBV5-6 and TRBJ2-3, with no clear D. The length of the CDR3 is 14 residues. CDR1 is SGHDT and CDR2 is YYEEEE in the germline V gene. The V end was cut by 4 bases, the J end by 10 bases, with 19 bases between. This CDR3 reads CASSPPPILSPQYF. The DNA for the CDR3 is TGTGCCAGCAGCCCCCCCCCTATACTAAGTCCGCAGTATTTT.

V and J are TRBV4-3 and TRBJ2-3; 12 bases fit TRBD2. The junction had 14 bases not matched to a gene; V was cut back by 4 bases and J by 6 bases. Germline-derived CDR1 and CDR2 are LGHNA and YSLEER. The CDR3 is made up of 18 amino acids. CDR3 sequence: CASSPHHRGLAGSDTQYF. In nucleotides, the CDR3 is TGCGCCAGCAGCCCCCATCACCGCGGACTAGCGGGATCCGATACGCAGTATTTT.

This clone appeared a few times. The CDR3: CASSPGLAGWDEQFF. The CDR3 DNA reads as TGTGCCAGCAGCCCGGGACTAGCGGGGTGGGATGAGCAGTTCTTC. The chain couples TRBV7-2 to TRBJ2-1; 13 bases are shared with TRBD2. The CDR3 covers 15 residues. V lost 5 bases and J lost 8; bases outside the gene matches: 6. Germline CDR1 SGHTA, CDR2 FQGNSA.

V usage is TRBV6-6 and J usage is TRBJ2-5, with 9 bases aligning to TRBD1. V lost 6 bases and J lost 3; bases outside the gene matches: 11. The CDR3 is made up of 16 amino acids. Germline V gene data show CDR1 as MNHNY and CDR2 as SVGAGI (reference sequence). In DNA form, the CDR3 reads TGTGCCAGCAGACCGGGACAGGGTCCACTAAAAGAGACCCAGTACTTC. Its translation: CASRPGQGPLKETQYF.

The CDR3 protein is CASSQDNLRGTDTQYF. Written as DNA, the CDR3 is TGCGCCAGCAGCCAAGATAACTTACGGGGGACAGATACGCAGTATTTT. V usage is TRBV4-1 and J usage is TRBJ2-3; possibly TRBD2 for D (6 bases). Germline V gene data show CDR1 as MGHRA and CDR2 as YSYEKL. This CDR3 is built from 16 residues. The ends were cut back, 0 bases at V and 3 bases at J, with 13 bases in the middle.

CDR3 DNA: TGTGCCAGCAGTAGACAGGGTTTGGGCACAGATACGCAGTATTTT. It specifies CASSRQGLGTDTQYF. The chain has TRBV2 and TRBJ2-3, with 7 nucleotides matching TRBD1. With V trimmed by 5 bases and J by 1 base, 6 bases remained unmatched. This CDR3 region has 15 residues. Germline assignment: CDR1 SNHLY and CDR2 FYNNEI. Variable domain in full (rest from reference TRBV2 and TRBJ2-3): EPEVTQTPSHQVTQMGQEVILRCVPISNHLYFYWYRQILGQKVEFLVSFYNNEISEKSEIFDDQFSVERPDGSNFTLKIRSTKLEDSAMYFCASSRQGLGTDTQYFGPGTRLTVL.

The V gene is TRBV29-1, the J gene TRBJ1-2, with TRBD1 as a possible D gene (5 bases). CDR3 length: 14 residues. The germline V gene encodes CDR1 SQVTM and CDR2 ANQGSEA. V gave up 2 bases and J gave up 8 bases, with 18 bases separating them. The CDR3 region is CSVEIVVAGYGYTF. The CDR3 bases are TGCAGCGTTGAAATCGTCGTGGCAGGGTACGGCTACACCTTC.

This chain links TRBV6-5 with TRBJ2-5; D is unclear. The germline V gene encodes CDR1 MNHEY and CDR2 SVGAGI. Trimming shortened V by 5 bases and J by 0 bases, and 10 bases separated the two germline ends. The CDR3 loop spans 14 amino acids. The CDR3 DNA is TGTGCCAGCAGTAAAGGAGCGTACCAAGAGACCCAGTACTTC. This codes for CASSKGAYQETQYF.

V and J are TRBV4-3 and TRBJ1-1; D gene ambiguous. Germline values: CDR1 LGHNA, CDR2 YSLEER. The CDR3 has 16 residues. The ends were cut back, 0 bases at V and 4 bases at J, with 15 bases in the middle. Here the CDR3 reads CASSQDLGSFITEAFF. CDR3 DNA: TGCGCCAGCAGCCAAGATTTGGGCAGTTTTATCACTGAAGCTTTCTTT.

The chain uses TRBV2 and TRBJ2-3; 7 bases align to TRBD2. Germline V gene lookup returns CDR1 SNHLY and CDR2 FYNNEI. This CDR3 region has 16 residues. The trim removed 3 bases at V and 1 base at J, leaving 7 bases unmatched. This CDR3 is CASSDYTSVGTDTQYF. CDR3 bases: TGTGCCAGCAGTGACTATACTAGCGTTGGCACAGATACGCAGTATTTT.

The J gene is TRBJ1-2, the V gene TRBV27; 9 nucleotides agree with TRBD1. V shed 5 bases and J 5 bases; nucleotides not matched to a gene: 12. Germline lookup yields CDR1 MNHEY and CDR2 SMNVEV (reference sequence). The CDR3 is made up of 16 amino acids. The CDR3 DNA is TGTGCCAGCAGTCCCCCGGGACAGGGATCCCCTTATGGCTACACCTTC. Amino acids: CASSPPGQGSPYGYTF.

The chain is built from TRBV15 and TRBJ1-5, with D possibly TRBD1 on 6 matching bases. Between the trimmed V and J ends, which lost 5 bases and 3 bases, there was a span of 20 bases. This CDR3 region has 17 residues. CDR1 LNHNV and CDR2 YYDKDF come from the germline V gene (reference sequence). CDR3 sequence reads: CATSQWGAGGNNQPQHF. The CDR3 region has the DNA TGTGCCACCAGCCAATGGGGGGCGGGGGGGAACAATCAGCCCCAGCATTTT.

The J gene is TRBJ1-2, the V gene TRBV7-8; tentative D call: TRBD1 (6 bases). With 5 bases removed from V and 0 bases from J, the gap between germline ends came to 19 bases. CDR3 length: 17 residues. Germline V CDR1 and CDR2: SGHVS, FQNEAQ. Here the CDR3 DNA reads TGTGCCAGCAGCCGACCGGTGGGGGCCCCCTCTAACTATGGCTACACCTTC. Translated: CASSRPVGAPSNYGYTF. Drawing the rest from reference TRBV7-8 and TRBJ1-2, the complete variable domain is GAGVSQSPRYKVAKRGQDVALRCDPISGHVSLFWYQQALGQGPEFLTYFQNEAQLDKSGLPSDRFFAERPEGSVSTLKIQRTQQEDSAVYLCASSRPVGAPSNYGYTFGSGTRLTVV.

This clone has more than one count but fewer than ten. The chain couples TRBV2 to TRBJ1-5; maybe TRBD1 (5 bases). V dropped 4 bases and J dropped 4 bases, with 17 bases sitting between them. The germline CDR1 and CDR2 sequences are SNHLY and FYNNEI. The CDR3 runs to 16 residues. CDR3 sequence reads: CASSVYFGGANQPQHF. CDR3 DNA sequence: TGTGCCAGCAGTGTATATTTCGGGGGAGCTAATCAGCCCCAGCATTTT.

V usage is TRBV7-2 and J usage is TRBJ2-3; a weak D match, TRBD2 (6 bases). This CDR3 contains 15 residues. The V end was cut by 2 bases, the J end by 4 bases, with 13 bases between. In germline, CDR1 is SGHTA, CDR2 FQGNSA. In DNA, the CDR3 is TGTGCCAGCAGCTTATTCAGGGACTTCGCAGATACGCAGTATTTT. Its translation: CASSLFRDFADTQYF.

This clone has more than one count but fewer than ten. This sequence joins TRBV5-1 and TRBJ2-5; maybe TRBD2 (6 bases). The DNA matches TRBJ2-7 better at its end, which makes the J call doubtful. From germline, CDR1 is SGHRS and CDR2 YFSETQ. The CDR3 runs 13 residues. CDR3 residues: CARERANPYEQYF. The DNA of the CDR3 is TGCGCCAGGGAGCGGGCCAACCCCTACGAGCAGTACTTC.

The chain joins TRBV6-1 to TRBJ2-5, with 11 nucleotides matching TRBD2. J gave up 5 bases and V 2 bases, and 4 bases lay outside the gene matches. Germline assignment: CDR1 MNHNS and CDR2 SASEGT. The CDR3 consists of 15 residues. The CDR3 coding sequence is TGTGCCAGCAGTGAACTTCTAGCGGGGGGTGAGACCCAGTACTTC. It is translated as CASSELLAGGETQYF.

The chain combines TRBV19 with TRBJ2-5; 12 bases align to TRBD2. This CDR3 contains 16 residues. V lost 5 bases, J lost 1 base, and 5 bases stayed unmatched. CDR1 is LNHDA and CDR2 is SQIVND in the germline V gene (reference sequence). This CDR3 is CASSARTSGIQETQYF. The CDR3 coding sequence is TGTGCCAGTAGTGCGAGGACTAGCGGGATCCAAGAGACCCAGTACTTC.

The chain has TRBV5-6 and TRBJ2-4; possible D gene TRBD2, 7 bases. With 0 bases removed from V and 0 bases from J, the gap between germline ends came to 16 bases. CDR3 length equals 18 residues. Per germline, CDR1 SGHDT and CDR2 YYEEEE. CDR3 in DNA: TGTGCCAGCAGCTTGGTGAGGGAGGGGGTTCAAGCCAAAAACATTCAGTACTTC. Translated, it gives CASSLVREGVQAKNIQYF.